The 26 T cell receptor beta chains given below trace back to one sample, sequenced in a study of CD8+ T cells in alopecia areata. RNA was extracted and reverse transcribed into cDNA as the sequencing template. This table comes from immunoSEQ multiplex PCR, and its TCRdb copy is limited to in-frame clones, with some not included. The sample shows about 64,000 clones, roughly 45% of them seen only once. Sequencing input: NKG2D-low CD8+ T cells sorted from blood. The receptors stem from a human donor with alopecia areata.

This chain connects TRBV2 to TRBJ2-5; D may be TRBD2 (6 bases). V was trimmed by 5 bases and J by 2 bases, leaving 18 bases between them. This CDR3 has 16 residues. CDR1 is SNHLY and CDR2 is FYNNEI in the germline V gene. The CDR3 here is CASSTPRDSLQETQYF. The CDR3 DNA reads TGTGCCAGCAGTACCCCTCGGGACTCCCTACAAGAGACCCAGTACTTC.

This clone occurred a few times. This chain connects TRBV19 to TRBJ1-5; D ambiguous. V lost 3 bases to trimming and J lost 3 bases, with 12 bases between them. The CDR3 spans 15 residues. In germline, CDR1 is LNHDA, CDR2 SQIVND (reference sequence). CDR3 sequence (DNA): TGTGCCAGTAGTATGTGGGGAGGCGACAATCAGCCCCAGCATTTT. This codes for CASSMWGGDNQPQHF.

This clone was observed a handful of times. V usage is TRBV9 and J usage is TRBJ2-1; D not resolved. CDR1 is SGDLS, CDR2 YYNGEE, per germline. CDR3 length equals 12 residues. V lost 3 bases and J 6 bases, leaving 7 bases between the germline ends. The CDR3 is CASSDPANEQFF. As DNA, the CDR3 is TGTGCCAGCAGCGACCCCGCCAATGAGCAGTTCTTC.

The chain has TRBV7-2 and TRBJ2-3; D perhaps matches TRBD1 (6 bases). CDR3 size: 15 residues. The ends were cut back, 6 bases at V and 1 base at J, with 14 bases in the middle. CDR1 and CDR2 from the germline V gene are SGHTA and FQGNSA. The CDR3 protein is CASSSVAGGTDTQYF. In DNA form, the CDR3 reads TGTGCCAGCAGTTCGGTGGCAGGGGGCACAGATACGCAGTATTTT. Using reference TRBV7-2 and TRBJ2-3 for the parts outside the CDR3, the full variable domain is GAGVSQSPSNKVTEKGKDVELRCDPISGHTALYWYRQSLGQGLEFLIYFQGNSAPDKSGLPSDRFSAERTGGSVSTLTIQRTQQEDSAVYLCASSSVAGGTDTQYFGPGTRLTVL.

The rearrangement links TRBV28 to TRBJ2-3, with TRBD2 identical over 9 bases. This CDR3 is 16 amino acids long. V trimming: 6 bases; J trimming: 3 bases; junction bases outside the gene matches: 10. CDR1 is MDHEN, CDR2 SYDVKM, per germline. The CDR3 here is CASRFGSGRGTDTQYF. CDR3 nucleotide sequence: TGTGCCAGCAGGTTTGGTAGCGGGAGAGGGACAGATACGCAGTATTTT.

The chain joins TRBV5-1 to TRBJ2-1, with D hard to call. The CDR3 runs 12 residues. With 2 bases removed from V and 6 bases from J, the gap between germline ends came to 6 bases. CDR1 is SGHRS and CDR2 is YFSETQ in the germline V gene. The CDR3 loop is CASSFRANEQFF. The CDR3 nucleotides read TGCGCCAGCAGCTTCCGCGCCAATGAGCAGTTCTTC. The full variable domain, its missing parts supplied by reference TRBV5-1 and TRBJ2-1, is KAGVTQTPRYLIKTRGQQVTLSCSPISGHRSVSWYQQTPGQGLQFLFEYFSETQRNKGNFPGRFSGRQFSNSRSEMNVSTLELGDSALYLCASSFRANEQFFGPGTRLTVL.

The CDR3 region is CASSQDAPPLHF. The CDR3 DNA follows: TGTGCCAGCAGCCAAGATGCGCCACCCCTCCACTTT. The gene calls are TRBV4-2 and TRBJ1-6; no definite D call. Trimming cost V 0 bases and J 11 bases, with 5 bases left between them. Germline lookup yields CDR1 LGHNA and CDR2 YNFKEQ. CDR3 length equals 12 residues.

A few counts support this clone. The CDR3 DNA is TGCGCCAGCAGTCAACCGGGACAGGGTGACACTGAAGCTTTCTTT. Translated: CASSQPGQGDTEAFF. The chain is built from TRBV23-1 and TRBJ1-1; TRBD1 matches 9 bases. TRBV23-1 qualifies as an ORF whose function is uncertain. Trimming cost V 2 bases and J 3 bases; bases outside gene matches: 4. This CDR3 contains 15 residues.

This clone showed up just a few times. The chain is built from TRBV11-2 and TRBJ2-7, with 7 bases fitting TRBD1. Germline assignment: CDR1 SGHAT and CDR2 FQNNGV. The CDR3 runs 14 residues. Germline trimming cut 7 bases from V and 3 bases from J; bases unmatched to any gene: 9. CDR3 bases: TGTGCCAGCAAGGCGCCGGGACAGTTCTACGAGCAGTACTTC. This encodes CASKAPGQFYEQYF.

In its sample, this clone was seen a few times. The genes are TRBV29-1 and TRBJ2-1; 7 bases match TRBD1. The CDR3 totals 13 residues. V shed 2 bases, J shed 10 bases, and the junction held 8 bases outside the gene matches. Germline values: CDR1 SQVTM, CDR2 ANQGSEA. CDR3: CSVELRQGREQFF. In DNA, the CDR3 is TGCAGCGTTGAACTCCGACAGGGAAGGGAGCAGTTCTTC.

Points on this clone: Other nucleotide sequences from this sample produce the same CDR3. The chain employs TRBV5-6 and TRBJ2-3; D may be TRBD1 or TRBD2 (5 bases each). The CDR3 contains 13 residues. Germline CDR1 is SGHDT and CDR2 is YYEEEE. With 2 bases removed from V and 3 bases from J, the gap between germline ends came to 7 bases. The CDR3 DNA is TGTGCCAGCAGCTTTGGGGGAACAGATACGCAGTATTTT. This sequence encodes CASSFGGTDTQYF.

The V gene is TRBV29-1, the J gene TRBJ1-2, with 7 positions matching TRBD1. The CDR3 has 14 residues. Looked up from germline, CDR1 is SQVTM and CDR2 is ANQGSEA. Unmatched junction bases numbered 3, after V lost 0 bases and J lost 2 bases. The CDR3 sequence is CSVEDPRGNYGYTF. The CDR3, as DNA: TGCAGCGTTGAAGACCCCAGGGGGAACTATGGCTACACCTTC. The full variable domain, completed using reference TRBV29-1 and TRBJ1-2, is SAVISQKPSRDICQRGTSLTIQCQVDSQVTMMFWYRQQPGQSLTLIATANQGSEATYESGFVIDKFPISRPNLTFSTLTVSNMSPEDSSIYLCSVEDPRGNYGYTFGSGTRLTVV.

This clone showed up just a few times. The V gene is TRBV28, the J gene TRBJ2-5, with 11 positions matching TRBD2. CDR1 and CDR2 (germline): MDHEN, SYDVKM. V was pared by 6 bases and J by 1 base, with 4 bases of the junction left unmatched. CDR3 length: 15 residues. Here the CDR3 reads CASRRLAGSQETQYF. For the CDR3, the DNA is TGTGCCAGCAGACGACTAGCGGGAAGCCAAGAGACCCAGTACTTC.

The chain joins TRBV5-1 to TRBJ1-2; D unresolved. CDR1 and CDR2 from the germline V gene are SGHRS and YFSETQ. The CDR3 has 15 amino acids. Trimming cost V 4 bases and J 5 bases, with 18 bases left between them. Here the CDR3 DNA reads TGCGCCAGCAGCCTCACTAACCCGGGAGGGTATGGCTACACCTTC. Translation gives CASSLTNPGGYGYTF.

This clone was counted a single time. The chain couples TRBV27 to TRBJ2-1; the D gene is possibly TRBD2 (6 bases). Trimming left V 5 bases short and J 4 bases short, with 15 bases between. The CDR3 is 15 residues long. CDR1 and CDR2 (germline): MNHEY, SMNVEV (reference sequence). The CDR3 DNA follows: TGTGCCAGCAGTCAGGTAGCGGACTTGTACAATGAGCAGTTCTTC. Translated, it gives CASSQVADLYNEQFF.

This rearrangement joins TRBV11-2 to TRBJ2-1; perhaps D is TRBD1 or TRBD2 (6 bases each). The length of the CDR3 is 16 residues. CDR1 is SGHAT and CDR2 is FQNNGV in the germline V gene. V was pared by 1 base and J by 1 base, with 11 bases between. The CDR3 DNA reads as TGTGCCAGCAGCTTAGTAAGGGGGACTTCCTACAATGAGCAGTTCTTC. Protein product: CASSLVRGTSYNEQFF.

In this sample, this clone turned up many times. This chain joins TRBV6-6 and TRBJ2-5, with 9 positions matching TRBD1. In germline, CDR1 is MNHNY, CDR2 SVGAGI (reference sequence). The CDR3 length is 16 residues. V shed 4 bases, J shed 5 bases, and the junction held 11 bases outside the gene matches. DNA of the CDR3: TGTGCCAGCAGTTCCACGTTGACAGGGGGAGGGGAGACCCAGTACTTC. Encoded protein: CASSSTLTGGGETQYF.

This clone appeared a few times. This chain links TRBV27 with TRBJ2-7; D uncertain. Trimming stripped 0 bases from V and 7 bases from J, with 10 bases between. Germline V gives CDR1 MNHEY, CDR2 SMNVEV (reference sequence). The CDR3 length is 13 residues. The CDR3 region is CASSLSGSREQYF. CDR3 sequence (DNA): TGTGCCAGCAGTTTATCGGGCAGTCGGGAGCAGTACTTC.

In nucleotides, the CDR3 is TGCGCCAGCAGGGGAATGACAGGGGGATCCTCACCCCTCCACTTT. Translating gives CASRGMTGGSSPLHF. The chain uses TRBV23-1 and TRBJ1-6; 9 nucleotides agree with TRBD1. TRBV23-1 is sorted into the ORF group, with uncertain function. Losses at the gene ends were 6 bases for V and 10 bases for J; bases not matched to a gene: 10. The CDR3 length is 15 residues.

This chain links TRBV13 with TRBJ2-5; 10 bases are a match to TRBD1. V lost 5 bases, J lost 1 base, and 7 bases stayed unmatched. The germline gives CDR1 PRHDT, CDR2 FYEKMQ (reference sequence). The CDR3 has 16 residues. The CDR3 here is CASSPSGTGAQETQYF. CDR3 bases: TGTGCCAGCAGCCCCTCCGGGACAGGGGCCCAAGAGACCCAGTACTTC.

This clone was observed a single time. CDR3 nucleotides: TGTGCCAGCAGCGCTAAACTACAGGGTAACGAGCAGTACTTC. It encodes CASSAKLQGNEQYF. The chain carries TRBV9 and TRBJ2-7; a possible D gene is TRBD1 (6 bases). Trimming took off 3 bases at V and 5 bases at J, with 15 bases between the two ends. Germline CDR1 is SGDLS and CDR2 is YYNGEE. This CDR3 region has 14 residues.

This CDR3 is CASSRGPLAGGTDTQYF. DNA for the CDR3: TGCGCCAGCAGCCGGGGCCCACTAGCGGGAGGCACAGATACGCAGTATTTT. This chain connects TRBV5-1 to TRBJ2-3, with 11 bases lining up with TRBD2. Per germline, CDR1 SGHRS and CDR2 YFSETQ. The CDR3 extends over 17 amino acids. J was trimmed by 1 base and V by 4 bases; bases with no gene match: 8.

This sequence joins TRBV5-1 and TRBJ2-7; no clear D. Germline CDR1 SGHRS, CDR2 YFSETQ. V was trimmed by 0 bases and J by 1 base, leaving 2 bases between them. This CDR3 contains 12 residues. CDR3 sequence (DNA): TGCGCCAGCAGCTTGGAGTCCTACGAGCAGTACTTC. Translated: CASSLESYEQYF.

The chain employs TRBV5-6 and TRBJ2-1; possibly TRBD2 for D (5 bases). Deletions cut 1 base from V and 2 bases from J, with 7 bases between. The CDR3 totals 14 residues. Per the germline V gene, CDR1 is SGHDT and CDR2 is YYEEEE. CDR3 residues: CASSLTSPYNEQFF. In DNA, the CDR3 is TGTGCCAGCAGCTTGACTAGTCCCTACAATGAGCAGTTCTTC.

This chain joins TRBV29-1 and TRBJ2-7; 11 bases agree with TRBD1. The CDR3 consists of 18 residues. V lost 1 base to trimming and J lost 4 bases; unmatched junction nucleotides: 15. The germline gives CDR1 SQVTM, CDR2 ANQGSEA. As DNA, the CDR3 is TGCAGCGTTGAAGTGGACAGGGGGCCCCACACATATCTGTACGAGCAGTACTTC. This sequence encodes CSVEVDRGPHTYLYEQYF.

This clone was counted between two and nine times. The chain uses TRBV19 and TRBJ1-2; 8 bases line up with TRBD1. The trim removed 7 bases at V and 6 bases at J, leaving 10 bases unmatched. Looked up from germline, CDR1 is LNHDA and CDR2 is SQIVND (reference sequence). The CDR3 loop spans 14 amino acids. CDR3 in amino acids: CASNLPDREDGYTF. For the CDR3, the DNA is TGTGCCAGTAATCTTCCGGACAGGGAAGATGGCTACACCTTC.